This entry lists 19 T cell receptor beta chains sequenced from one sample in a study of T cells in localized non-small cell lung cancer. Libraries were prepared by immunoSEQ multiplex PCR; TCRdb keeps only in-frame clonotypes and omits some of them. In the table there are about 21,000 clones, roughly 83% of which are singletons. This specimen was peripheral blood, taken before any cancer treatment. These receptor sequences come from a man aged 35-75 years with stage I lung adenocarcinoma.

The chain is built from TRBV11-1 and TRBJ2-5; D is possibly TRBD2 (6 bases). Trimming removed 7 bases from V and 8 bases from J, with 17 bases in between. The germline CDR1 and CDR2 sequences are SGHAT and FQDESV (reference sequence). CDR3 length equals 13 residues. CDR3 coding DNA: TGTGCCAGCACCACATCGGGGGAGGACACCCAGTACTTC. Residues: CASTTSGEDTQYF.

This clone was recorded once. The V gene is TRBV28, the J gene TRBJ2-7; D unclear. The CDR3 is made up of 14 amino acids. With 7 bases removed from V and 0 bases from J, the gap between germline ends came to 13 bases. The germline CDR1 and CDR2 sequences are MDHEN and SYDVKM. CDR3 nucleotides: TGTGCCAGCACCTCGACTTTTCACTCCTACGAGCAGTACTTC. Protein: CASTSTFHSYEQYF.

V gene TRBV4-2 combines with J gene TRBJ2-1; unclear D gene. CDR1 is LGHNA, CDR2 YNFKEQ, per germline. The ends were cut back, 4 bases at V and 8 bases at J, with 12 bases in the middle. The CDR3 contains 13 residues. The CDR3 DNA is TGTGCCAGCAGCCCGGCGATTAGTGATGAGCAGTTCTTC. Protein: CASSPAISDEQFF.

This clone was observed a single time. This CDR3 is also generated by other DNA sequences in the sample. V usage is TRBV5-1 and J usage is TRBJ1-1; perhaps TRBD1 as D (6 bases). The CDR3 covers 14 residues. Germline lookup yields CDR1 SGHRS and CDR2 YFSETQ. The V end was cut by 5 bases, the J end by 1 base, with 12 bases between. CDR3 DNA sequence: TGCGCCAGCAGTCTATTACAGGGGAACACTGAAGCTTTCTTT. Translation: CASSLLQGNTEAFF.

The chain combines TRBV7-3 with TRBJ2-2, with a weak D call TRBD1 (6 bases). Trimming removed 0 bases at V and 5 bases at J, with 10 bases between. Germline CDR1 SGHTA, CDR2 FQGTGA. This CDR3 is 15 amino acids long. Here the CDR3 reads CASSLTGGITGELFF. In DNA form, the CDR3 reads TGTGCCAGCAGCTTAACAGGGGGTATAACCGGGGAGCTGTTTTTT.

This clone was recorded once. The genes are TRBV7-3 and TRBJ2-2, with 8 nucleotides matching TRBD2. Germline lookup yields CDR1 SGHTA and CDR2 FQGTGA. V dropped 1 base and J dropped 5; count of bases not matched to a gene: 3. The CDR3 is made up of 15 amino acids. For the CDR3, the DNA is TGTGCCAGCAGCTTAATAGCTAGCGGGACCGGGGAGCTGTTTTTT. Its translation: CASSLIASGTGELFF. The whole variable domain, filled in from reference TRBV7-3 and TRBJ2-2, reads GAGVSQTPSNKVTEKGKYVELRCDPISGHTALYWYRQSLGQGPEFLIYFQGTGAADDSGLPNDRFFAVRPEGSVSTLKIQRTERGDSAVYLCASSLIASGTGELFFGEGSRLTVL.

This clone occurred a few times. V is TRBV10-3 and J is TRBJ2-2; 8 positions agree with TRBD2. This CDR3 is 15 amino acids long. Germline values: CDR1 ENHRY, CDR2 SYGVKD. V lost 10 bases and J lost 5; bases outside the gene matches: 12. The CDR3 region is CATGGGSSYTGELFF. The CDR3 DNA reads as TGTGCCACGGGAGGGGGGTCTTCCTATACCGGGGAGCTGTTTTTT.

This chain links TRBV5-1 with TRBJ2-7; possible D gene TRBD1, 5 bases. Germline-derived CDR1 and CDR2 are SGHRS and YFSETQ. V gave up 0 bases and J gave up 4 bases, with 11 bases separating them. The CDR3 totals 14 residues. The CDR3 bases are TGCGCCAGCAGCTTGGGGATTGACAGTTACGAGCAGTACTTC. It translates to CASSLGIDSYEQYF.

This clone appeared a single time. This chain joins TRBV5-1 and TRBJ2-1; D could derive from TRBD1 or TRBD2 (5 bases each). Looked up from germline, CDR1 is SGHRS and CDR2 is YFSETQ. The CDR3 is 13 residues long. The V end lost 5 bases, the J end lost 8 bases, and 14 bases lay between the germline ends. CDR3 nucleotide sequence: TGCGCCAGCAGGACGGGGCCCGTCGATGAGCAGTTCTTC. Translating it yields CASRTGPVDEQFF.

The chain employs TRBV4-2 and TRBJ2-2; 7 positions agree with TRBD2. The V and J ends lost 4 bases and 1 base, in that order; junction bases with no gene match: 6. CDR3 length: 16 amino acids. CDR1 LGHNA and CDR2 YNFKEQ come from the germline V gene. CDR3 sequence reads: CASSLSGGGNTGELFF. CDR3 coding DNA: TGTGCCAGCAGCCTCTCAGGCGGGGGGAACACCGGGGAGCTGTTTTTT.

The rearrangement links TRBV5-1 to TRBJ1-6; D remains unclear. Germline lookup yields CDR1 SGHRS and CDR2 YFSETQ. Trimming removed 0 bases from V and 9 bases from J, with 13 bases in between. The CDR3 runs 15 residues. DNA of the CDR3: TGCGCCAGCAGCTTGGCCGGGCTCCACTCTTCACCCCTCCACTTT. Amino acid sequence: CASSLAGLHSSPLHF.

This clone was seen more than once but under ten times. The chain carries TRBV2 and TRBJ2-7; 11 bases fit TRBD2. The CDR3 is made up of 15 amino acids. Looked up from germline, CDR1 is SNHLY and CDR2 is FYNNEI. The trim removed 6 bases at V and 5 bases at J, leaving 9 bases unmatched. CDR3 sequence: CASSLELAGDDEQYF. The CDR3 DNA is TGTGCCAGCAGCCTTGAACTAGCGGGAGATGACGAGCAGTACTTC.

The rearrangement joins TRBV2 to TRBJ2-5; 12 positions agree with TRBD2. There are 14 residues in the CDR3. J gave up 3 bases and V 4 bases, and 0 bases lay outside the gene matches. Per the germline V gene, CDR1 is SNHLY and CDR2 is FYNNEI. The CDR3 loop reads CASSGTSGEETQYF. For the CDR3, the DNA is TGTGCCAGCAGTGGGACTAGCGGGGAAGAGACCCAGTACTTC.

J is TRBJ2-7 and V is TRBV2, with no clear D. V shed 8 bases and J shed 0 bases, with 5 bases lying between them. The V gene's germline CDR1 is SNHLY and CDR2 FYNNEI. This CDR3 contains 11 residues. The CDR3: CASGTSYEQYF. In DNA, the CDR3 is TGTGCCAGCGGAACCTCCTACGAGCAGTACTTC.

V usage is TRBV4-3 and J usage is TRBJ2-2, with no clear D. Trimming removed 1 base at V and 3 bases at J, with 12 bases between. Germline loops: CDR1 LGHNA, CDR2 YSLEER. This CDR3 has 16 amino acids. The CDR3 reads CASSQGPYLDTGELFF. The DNA for the CDR3 is TGCGCCAGCAGCCAAGGGCCCTATCTCGACACCGGGGAGCTGTTTTTT.

The V gene is TRBV25-1, the J gene TRBJ1-2, with TRBD1 identical over 8 bases. The CDR3 totals 14 residues. CDR1 and CDR2 from the germline V gene are MGHDK and SYGVNS. V shed 2 bases, J shed 4 bases, and the junction held 3 bases outside the gene matches. CDR3 loop: CASSEPGTGYGYTF. Written as DNA, the CDR3 is TGTGCCAGCAGTGAACCAGGGACAGGCTATGGCTACACCTTC.

The chain links TRBV7-9 to TRBJ2-4; D gene unclear. This CDR3 is 19 amino acids long. Trimming took off 2 bases at V and 4 bases at J, with 24 bases between the two ends. Germline V gives CDR1 SEHNR, CDR2 FQNEAQ (reference sequence). The CDR3 loop reads CASSLQIGGVSQKKNIQYF. In nucleotides, the CDR3 is TGTGCCAGCAGCTTACAGATCGGTGGGGTCAGTCAGAAGAAAAACATTCAGTACTTC.

The chain carries TRBV21-1 and TRBJ2-7; the table assigns TRBD1, which was not confirmed against the DNA. TRBV21-1 is termed a pseudogene. The CDR3 extends over 16 amino acids. CDR3 nucleotides: TGTGCCAGCAGCAGAAATGCAGGGGGTGAAACGGGCGAGCAGTACTTC. Its protein product is CASSRNAGGETGEQYF.

The table lists this clone with a count of one. The V gene is TRBV18, the J gene TRBJ2-5; D gene uncertain. This CDR3 comprises 13 residues. CDR1 is KGHSH, CDR2 LQKENI, per germline. Between the trimmed V and J ends, which lost 2 bases and 4 bases, there was a span of 8 bases. CDR3 coding DNA: TGTGCCAGCTCACCAAGGTTTTCAGAGACCCAGTACTTC. Translated: CASSPRFSETQYF.